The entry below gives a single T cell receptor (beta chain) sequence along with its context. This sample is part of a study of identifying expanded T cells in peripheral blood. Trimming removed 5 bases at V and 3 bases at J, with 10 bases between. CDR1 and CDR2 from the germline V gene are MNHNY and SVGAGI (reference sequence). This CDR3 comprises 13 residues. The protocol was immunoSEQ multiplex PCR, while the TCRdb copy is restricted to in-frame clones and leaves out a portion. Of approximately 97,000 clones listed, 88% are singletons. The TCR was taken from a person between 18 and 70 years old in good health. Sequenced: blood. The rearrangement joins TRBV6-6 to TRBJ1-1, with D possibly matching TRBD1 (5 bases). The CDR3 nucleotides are TGTGCCAGCAGTAGACTCAGGGACACTGAAGCTTTCTTT. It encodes CASSRLRDTEAFF.